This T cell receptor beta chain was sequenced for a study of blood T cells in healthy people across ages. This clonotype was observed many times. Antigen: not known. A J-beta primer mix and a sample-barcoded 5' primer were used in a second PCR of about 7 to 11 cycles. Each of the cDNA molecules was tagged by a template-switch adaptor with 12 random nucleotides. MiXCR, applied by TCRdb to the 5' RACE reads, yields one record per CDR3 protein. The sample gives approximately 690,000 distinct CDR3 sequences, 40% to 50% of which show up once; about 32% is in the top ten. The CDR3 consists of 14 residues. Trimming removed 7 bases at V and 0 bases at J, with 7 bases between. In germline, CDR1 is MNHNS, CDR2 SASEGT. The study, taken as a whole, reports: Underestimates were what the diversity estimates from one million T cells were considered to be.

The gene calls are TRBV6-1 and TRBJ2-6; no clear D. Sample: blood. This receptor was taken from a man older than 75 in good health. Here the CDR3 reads CASIKSSGANVLTF. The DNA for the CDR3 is TGTGCCAGCATTAAGAGCTCTGGGGCCAACGTCCTGACTTTC.